These T cell receptor beta chains were read from a single sample in a study of cytomegalovirus exposure and HLA in healthy donors. Assay used: immunoSEQ multiplex PCR; TCRdb lists only in-frame clones, some missing. This table has around 100,000 clones, under 85% appearing once. Specimen: PBMCs. These receptors came from a woman aged 40 to 50 in good health and CMV-seronegative. Both conserved end residues are part of each CDR3. A D gene is named only where the DNA matches it firmly.

CDR3aa | v_gene | d_gene
CASSPGGGETQYF | TRBV19 | TRBD1
CASSEQGGGRKYF | TRBV2 | -
CASSPPQGNLAGTPTLKTQYF | TRBV18 | TRBD2
CSSSYGQSSSGNTIYF | TRBV7-9 | -
CASRTQGWGARSITGELFF | TRBV28 | -
CASSYSREAHEQYF | TRBV6-5 | -
CASSRAGSETQYF | TRBV7-3 | -
CASSLTMGREGYTF | TRBV11-2 | -
CASSSTYNEQFF | TRBV7-9 | -
CASSGRRGWTDTQYF | TRBV9 | -
CASSLAGGPSYNEQFF | TRBV7-2 | -
CASSLGYRARPNYGYTF | TRBV11-2 | -
CASSLRDFHNEQFF | TRBV9 | -
CASSLSGDVGELFF | TRBV27 | -
CASSSGQGTFHPVLGQTQYF | TRBV19 | TRBD1
CASSIRGSLTNEKLFF | TRBV28 | -
CASTLSGGGSYEQYF | TRBV6-6 | TRBD2
CASSLLVAGGPSYNEQFF | TRBV5-8 | TRBD2
CASSYSSTANTGELFF | TRBV6-6 | -
CASISTGLAGSNEQFF | TRBV10-2 | TRBD2
CASSQGTAYGYTF | TRBV4-2 | -
CASGLLAGGRETQYF | TRBV12-5 | TRBD2
CASSPSRGPEAFF | TRBV7-3 | -
CASSPEETQYF | TRBV14 | -
CASSVGSLAGTTDSPLHF | TRBV9 | -
CASSVESGRASGTQYF | TRBV9 | TRBD2
CASSFVWNTEAFF | TRBV19 | -
CASSPPGTSNNEQFF | TRBV7-2 | TRBD2
CASTQGWYEQYF | TRBV2 | -
CASSVDGTGYYEQYF | TRBV9 | TRBD1
CARLRARPPRRGTQYF | TRBV19 | -
CATSRDERQGAPNEKLFF | TRBV15 | TRBD1
CASSKPGGTDTQYF | TRBV14 | -
CASSFVAGGRETQYF | TRBV5-6 | TRBD2
CASSYMRATNEKLFF | TRBV6-6 | -
CASSSTVGTEAFF | TRBV5-1 | -
CASSYSREAHEQYF | TRBV6-6 | -
CASSQEGRGNTIYF | TRBV4-2 | -
CASSYVLLGREKLFF | TRBV6-6 | -
CASSLPAGGSGANVLTF | TRBV7-2 | TRBD2
CASSLSGSSHEQYF | TRBV5-5 | TRBD2
CASGERNTGELFF | TRBV5-1 | -
CASSPQGAAGGTQYF | TRBV11-2 | -
CASRVAGGSTDTQYF | TRBV2 | TRBD2
CASKKGSGGALEQYF | TRBV2 | TRBD2
CASSLSGDSNQPQHF | TRBV18 | -
CASSWTGLNSPLHF | TRBV7-3 | TRBD1
CASSLETSGYYEQYF | TRBV7-6 | TRBD2
CATIDKRVEKLFF | TRBV28 | -
CASSFGAVGEQYF | TRBV11-2 | -